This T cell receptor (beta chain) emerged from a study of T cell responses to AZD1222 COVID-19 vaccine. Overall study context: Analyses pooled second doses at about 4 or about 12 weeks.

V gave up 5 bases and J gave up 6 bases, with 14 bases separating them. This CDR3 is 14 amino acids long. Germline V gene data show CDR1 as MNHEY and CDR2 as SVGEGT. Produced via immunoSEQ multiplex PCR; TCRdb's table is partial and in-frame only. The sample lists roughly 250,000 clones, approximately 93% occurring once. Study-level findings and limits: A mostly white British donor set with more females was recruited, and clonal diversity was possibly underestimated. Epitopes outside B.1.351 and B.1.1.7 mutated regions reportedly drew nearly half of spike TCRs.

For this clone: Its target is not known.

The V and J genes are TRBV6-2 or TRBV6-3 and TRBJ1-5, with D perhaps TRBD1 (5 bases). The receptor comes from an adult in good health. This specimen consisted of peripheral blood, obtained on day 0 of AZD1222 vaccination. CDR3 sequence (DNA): TGTGCCAGCAGTCGGACCGCCGGGGGTCAGCCCCAGCATTTT. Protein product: CASSRTAGGQPQHF.